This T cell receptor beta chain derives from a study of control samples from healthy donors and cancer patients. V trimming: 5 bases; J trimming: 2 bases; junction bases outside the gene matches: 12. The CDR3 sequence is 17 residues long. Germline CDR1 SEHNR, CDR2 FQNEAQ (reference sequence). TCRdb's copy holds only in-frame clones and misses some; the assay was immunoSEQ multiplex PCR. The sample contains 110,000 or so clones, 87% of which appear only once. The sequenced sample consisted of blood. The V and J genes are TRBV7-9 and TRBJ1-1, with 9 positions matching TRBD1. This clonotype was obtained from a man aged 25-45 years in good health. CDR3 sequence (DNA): TGTGCCAGCAGCGACCAACAAAGGGACAGGGAAAACACTGAAGCTTTCTTT. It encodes CASSDQQRDRENTEAFF.